Ten or more counts support the clone carrying this T cell receptor beta chain. Its target is not known. Deletions cut 5 bases from V and 4 bases from J, with 9 bases between. The CDR3 loop spans 12 amino acids. CDR1 is SGHVS and CDR2 is FNYEAQ in the germline V gene. This sample's TCRbeta library carried unique molecular identifier barcodes. TCRdb redid the calling of the PCR reads with MiXCR, one entry per CDR3 protein. The profile shows about 76,000 distinct CDR3 sequences, about 14% of them singletons. The data originate from a study of T-cell reconstitution after alpha-beta-depleted transplantation in children. Study-wide results and limits: At around two months after transplant, the alpha-beta T cells were reportedly derived from several hundred expanded clones that came from non-depleted graft cells.

Sequenced here: PBMCs, mostly from graft donor cells, sampled 180 days after TCRalphabeta/CD19-depleted stem cell transplant. The chain links TRBV7-6 to TRBJ2-7; D is possibly TRBD2 (6 bases). This clonotype was obtained from a male patient aged 2-9 years who had a stem cell transplant for acute lymphoblastic leukemia, so the T cells may come from the graft donor. The CDR3 reads CASSRREYEQYF. The CDR3 region has the DNA TGTGCCAGCAGCCGGCGGGAATACGAGCAGTACTTC.